This T cell receptor beta chain was sequenced in a study of blood T cells in healthy people across ages. A word on this clonotype: The germline gene is not matched at one end of the junction; a read error may be the cause.

A second 7 to 11 cycle PCR used barcoded and J-beta primers. Using its own MiXCR run on the 5' RACE reads, TCRdb lists one record per CDR3 protein. The data contain 800,000 or so distinct CDR3 sequences, around 25% of them singletons. The CDR3 runs 11 residues. The germline CDR1 and CDR2 sequences are DFQATT and SNEGSKA (reference sequence). These sequences were also reported in another study, on T cells of mothers and their children.

The sequence was collected from a boy aged 5-17 years in good health. The rearrangement joins TRBV20-1 to TRBJ2-5; no reliable D call. The specimen was blood. The DNA for the CDR3 is TGCAGTGCTAGAGATCCCCGTATTGGGTTCTTC. It specifies CSARDPRIGFF.